The 13 T cell receptor beta chains given below trace back to one sample, sequenced in a study of T-cell memory formation after mild COVID-19. One entry per CDR3 protein, called by TCRdb with MiXCR from the 5' RACE reads. Here the sample spans roughly 410,000 distinct CDR3 sequences, roughly 26% being singletons. The source material was PBMCs or a T cell subset sorted from them (not recorded which). The receptors stem from an adult woman who had mild COVID-19 (a few samples of this study predate the infection). Cell type and time point are not known.

This chain joins TRBV5-5 and TRBJ2-1, with 7 bases aligning to TRBD1. The V gene end was trimmed by 4 bases and the J gene end by 6 bases; junction bases not matched to a gene: 13. Germline assignment: CDR1 SGHKS and CDR2 YYEKEE (reference sequence). This CDR3 is 16 amino acids long. The CDR3 DNA follows: TGTGCCAGCAGCCCAGCCGCGGCGACAGGGCTCAATGAGCAGTTCTTC. Amino acids: CASSPAAATGLNEQFF.

The chain uses TRBV7-9 and TRBJ1-2; 8 bases line up with TRBD1. Germline V lookup: CDR1 SEHNR, CDR2 FQNEAQ (reference sequence). V lost 1 base, J lost 0 bases, and 4 bases stayed unmatched. The CDR3 length is 16 residues. The CDR3 loop is CASSLVGQGANYGYTF. The DNA of the CDR3 is TGTGCCAGCAGCTTAGTTGGACAGGGTGCTAACTATGGCTACACCTTC.

This clonotype was recorded a few times. This chain links TRBV29-1 with TRBJ1-2; unclear D gene. V was shortened by 4 bases and J by 3 bases, with 12 bases between the two germline ends. CDR3 size: 13 residues. The V gene's germline CDR1 is SQVTM and CDR2 ANQGSEA. The CDR3 loop is CSVARPNDYGYTF. CDR3 coding DNA: TGCAGCGTTGCCAGGCCTAATGACTATGGCTACACCTTC.

The genes are TRBV3-1 and TRBJ2-7; D remains ambiguous. CDR3 length: 11 amino acids. Trimming took off 4 bases at V and 7 bases at J, with 8 bases between the two ends. The germline V gene encodes CDR1 LGHDT and CDR2 YNNKEL (reference sequence). The CDR3 DNA follows: TGTGCCAGCAGCCTTTACAGTGAGCAGTACTTC. It codes for CASSLYSEQYF.

The chain is built from TRBV20-1 and TRBJ2-3; 11 nucleotides line up with TRBD2. V shed 5 bases, J shed 5 bases, and the junction held 9 bases outside the gene matches. Germline loops: CDR1 DFQATT, CDR2 SNEGSKA (reference sequence). The CDR3 spans 15 residues. The CDR3 region has the DNA TGCAGTGCTGTAAGACTAGCGGGAATTCGAGATACGCAGTATTTT. Its protein is CSAVRLAGIRDTQYF.

The chain employs TRBV12-3 or TRBV12-4 and TRBJ2-4; D uncertain. Trimming pared 4 bases from V and 0 bases from J, leaving 10 bases between. The CDR3 sequence is 15 residues long. The CDR3 here is CASSYSGIAKNIQYF. As DNA, the CDR3 is TGTGCCAGCAGTTATTCTGGGATAGCCAAAAACATTCAGTACTTC.

This chain joins TRBV28 and TRBJ1-3; no definite D call. This CDR3 comprises 11 residues. V was pared by 0 bases and J by 7 bases, with 1 base between. Per the germline V gene, CDR1 is MDHEN and CDR2 is SYDVKM. The CDR3 loop is CASSLWNTIYF. The CDR3 DNA follows: TGTGCCAGCAGTTTATGGAACACCATATATTTT.

This clonotype was counted many times. J is TRBJ1-5 and V is TRBV7-9; 7 bases line up with TRBD1. The CDR3 sequence is 15 residues long. Germline CDR1 reads SEHNR; CDR2 reads FQNEAQ (reference sequence). The trim removed 4 bases at V and 6 bases at J, leaving 9 bases unmatched. CDR3 coding DNA: TGTGCCAGCAGCTCCCAGGGGGTAGGAAGTCAGCCCCAGCATTTT. It specifies CASSSQGVGSQPQHF.

The chain carries TRBV29-1 and TRBJ2-1; D might be TRBD1 (5 bases). Trimming shortened V by 6 bases and J by 3 bases, and 18 bases separated the two germline ends. Germline CDR1 reads SQVTM; CDR2 reads ANQGSEA. The CDR3 consists of 15 residues. The CDR3, as DNA: TGCAGCGTACACCCTTCAGGGTCCCTCTACAATGAGCAGTTCTTC. It encodes CSVHPSGSLYNEQFF.

V gene TRBV7-2 combines with J gene TRBJ1-3, with 8 bases lining up with TRBD1. Trimming removed 5 bases from V and 2 bases from J; junction bases left unmatched: 5. The CDR3 has 15 amino acids. Germline loops: CDR1 SGHTA, CDR2 FQGNSA. The CDR3: CASSPRGLAGNTIYF. The CDR3 DNA follows: TGTGCCAGCAGCCCCAGGGGGCTCGCTGGAAACACCATATATTTT.

This clonotype was counted between two and nine times. The chain links TRBV7-9 to TRBJ1-2, with a tentative D call TRBD1 (5 bases). Trimming shortened V by 4 bases and J by 3 bases, and 15 bases separated the two germline ends. This CDR3 region has 15 residues. The germline gives CDR1 SEHNR, CDR2 FQNEAQ (reference sequence). This CDR3 is CASSSGGEGHYGYTF. The CDR3, as DNA: TGTGCCAGCAGCTCCGGGGGGGAGGGGCACTATGGCTACACCTTC.

The rearrangement links TRBV3-1 to TRBJ2-1; 7 bases match TRBD2. The germline V gene has CDR1 LGHDT and CDR2 YNNKEL (reference sequence). With 2 bases clipped from V and 6 bases from J, the junction kept 13 bases outside the gene matches. The CDR3 extends over 17 amino acids. The CDR3 protein is CASSQWPSGKGTNEQFF. The CDR3, as DNA: TGTGCCAGCAGCCAATGGCCCAGCGGGAAGGGGACCAATGAGCAGTTCTTC.

The V call is TRBV29-1, the J call TRBJ2-5, with TRBD1 matching 9 bases. Trimming cost V 6 bases and J 5 bases; bases outside gene matches: 4. Germline CDR1 reads SQVTM; CDR2 reads ANQGSEA. The CDR3 covers 12 residues. The CDR3 loop is CSVGDRVETQYF. As DNA, the CDR3 is TGCAGCGTGGGGGACAGGGTTGAGACCCAGTACTTC.